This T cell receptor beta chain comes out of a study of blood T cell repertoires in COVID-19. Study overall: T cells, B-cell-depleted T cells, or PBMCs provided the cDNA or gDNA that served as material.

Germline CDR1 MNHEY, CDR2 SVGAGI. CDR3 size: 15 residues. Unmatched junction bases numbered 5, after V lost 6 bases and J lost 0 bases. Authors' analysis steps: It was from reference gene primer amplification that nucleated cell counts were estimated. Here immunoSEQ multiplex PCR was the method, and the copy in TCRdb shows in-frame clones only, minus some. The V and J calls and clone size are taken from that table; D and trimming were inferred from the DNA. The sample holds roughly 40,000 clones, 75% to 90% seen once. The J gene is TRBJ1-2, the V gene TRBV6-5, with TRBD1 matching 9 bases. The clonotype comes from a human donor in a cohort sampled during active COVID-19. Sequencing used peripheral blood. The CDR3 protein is CASSSDRGTNYGYTF. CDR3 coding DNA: TGTGCCAGCAGCTCCGACAGGGGGACTAACTATGGCTACACCTTC.